The clone carrying this T cell receptor beta chain was seen more than once but under ten times. This entry comes from a study of human T cells and chemical hapten exposure. Specified time point: pre-sensitization, week 0. Treatment defined: therapeutic diphenylcyclopropenone sensitization with weekly scalp DPC. The authors extracted total RNA from unfractionated whole blood. V was cut by 4 bases and J by 1 base, with 12 bases left in between. CDR1 MDHEN and CDR2 SYDVKM come from the germline V gene. CDR3 length: 15 residues. Each cDNA molecule in the library carried unique molecular identifiers. TCRdb itself ran the RACE reads through MiXCR, one entry per CDR3 protein. The profile shows 100,000 to 150,000 distinct CDR3 sequences, approximately 15% of them singletons.

This chain connects TRBV28 to TRBJ2-3; a possible D gene is TRBD2 (6 bases). The material was whole blood, obtained in connection with sensitization to the hapten diphenylcyclopropenone (DPC). This TCR was recovered from a woman aged 18-30 years with alopecia areata. Some clones in this sample may be carry-over from other donors' samples. The chain's CDR3 is CASSSPGGRTDTQYF. The CDR3 nucleotides are TGTGCCAGCAGTTCACCCGGGGGTCGCACAGATACGCAGTATTTT.